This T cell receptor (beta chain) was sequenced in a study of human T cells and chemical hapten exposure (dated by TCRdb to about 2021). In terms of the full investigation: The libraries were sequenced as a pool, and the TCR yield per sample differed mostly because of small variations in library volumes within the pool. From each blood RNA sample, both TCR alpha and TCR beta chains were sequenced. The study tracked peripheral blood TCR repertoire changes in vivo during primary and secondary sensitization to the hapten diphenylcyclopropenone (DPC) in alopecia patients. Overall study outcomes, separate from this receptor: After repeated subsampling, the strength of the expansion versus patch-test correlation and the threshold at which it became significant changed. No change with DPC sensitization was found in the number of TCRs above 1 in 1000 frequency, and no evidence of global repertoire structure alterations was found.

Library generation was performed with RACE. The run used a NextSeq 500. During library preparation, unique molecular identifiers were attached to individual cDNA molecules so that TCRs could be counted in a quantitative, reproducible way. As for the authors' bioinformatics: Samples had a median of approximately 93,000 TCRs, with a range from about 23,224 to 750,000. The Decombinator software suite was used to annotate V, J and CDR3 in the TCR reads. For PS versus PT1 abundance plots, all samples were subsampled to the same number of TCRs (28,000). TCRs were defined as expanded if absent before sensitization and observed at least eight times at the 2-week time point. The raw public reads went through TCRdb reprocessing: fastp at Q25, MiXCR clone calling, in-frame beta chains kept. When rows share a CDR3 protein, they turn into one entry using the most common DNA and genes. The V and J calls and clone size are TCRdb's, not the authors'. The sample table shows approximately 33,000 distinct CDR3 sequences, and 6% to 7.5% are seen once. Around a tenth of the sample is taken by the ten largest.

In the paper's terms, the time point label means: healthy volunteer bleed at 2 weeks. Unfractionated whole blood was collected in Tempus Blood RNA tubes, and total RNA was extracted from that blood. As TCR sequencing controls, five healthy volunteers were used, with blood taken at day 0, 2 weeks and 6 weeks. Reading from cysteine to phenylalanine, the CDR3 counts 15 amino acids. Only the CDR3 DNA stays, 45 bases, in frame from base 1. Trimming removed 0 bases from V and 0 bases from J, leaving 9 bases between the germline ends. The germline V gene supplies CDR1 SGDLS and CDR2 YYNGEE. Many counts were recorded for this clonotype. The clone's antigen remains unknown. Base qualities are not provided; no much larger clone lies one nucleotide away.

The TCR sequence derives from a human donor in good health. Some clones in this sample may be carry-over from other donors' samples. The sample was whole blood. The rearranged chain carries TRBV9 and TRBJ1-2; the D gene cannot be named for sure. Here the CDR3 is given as CASSVGTDTNYGYTF. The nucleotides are TGTGCCAGCAGCGTAGGAACAGATACTAACTATGGCTACACCTTC.